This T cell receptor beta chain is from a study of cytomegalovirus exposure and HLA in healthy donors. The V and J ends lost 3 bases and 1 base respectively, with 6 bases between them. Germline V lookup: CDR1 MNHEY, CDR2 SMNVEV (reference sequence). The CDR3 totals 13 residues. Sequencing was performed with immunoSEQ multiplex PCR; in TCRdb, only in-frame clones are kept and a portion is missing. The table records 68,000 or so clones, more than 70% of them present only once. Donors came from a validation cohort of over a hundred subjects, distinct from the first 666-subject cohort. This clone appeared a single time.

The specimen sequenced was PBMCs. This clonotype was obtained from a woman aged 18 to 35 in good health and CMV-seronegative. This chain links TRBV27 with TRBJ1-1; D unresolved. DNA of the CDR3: TGTGCCAGCAGTTTCTCCGGGAACACTGAAGCTTTCTTT. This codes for CASSFSGNTEAFF.